These 3 T cell receptor beta chains were sequenced from one sample in a study of technical replicates of blood from a few donors. Produced via immunoSEQ multiplex PCR; TCRdb's table is partial and in-frame only. The sample yields about 82,000 clones, 90% to 95% seen once. The sequenced sample was T cells isolated from PBMCs. Receptors were obtained from a human donor in good health.

V and J are TRBV18 and TRBJ2-1; no reliable D call. Germline V gene lookup returns CDR1 KGHSH and CDR2 LQKENI. The CDR3 is 16 amino acids. V gave up 3 bases and J gave up 0 bases, with 12 bases separating them. CDR3 nucleotides: TGTGCCAGCTCACCTGCTCTCCTGAGCTCCTACAATGAGCAGTTCTTC. Encoded protein: CASSPALLSSYNEQFF.

The chain uses TRBV7-9 and TRBJ1-1, with TRBD1 identical over 7 bases. This CDR3 spans 13 amino acids. The V gene's germline CDR1 is SEHNR and CDR2 FQNEAQ (reference sequence). J was trimmed by 3 bases and V by 5 bases; bases with no gene match: 3. The DNA of the CDR3 is TGTGCCAGCAGCCAGACAGGGTACACTGAAGCTTTCTTT. The encoded protein is CASSQTGYTEAFF.

The chain links TRBV27 to TRBJ1-2; tentative D call: TRBD1 (5 bases). CDR3 length equals 12 residues. Per the germline V gene, CDR1 is MNHEY and CDR2 is SMNVEV (reference sequence). V was trimmed by 3 bases and J by 8 bases, leaving 10 bases between them. The CDR3 sequence: CASSLGGEGYTF. The CDR3 bases are TGTGCCAGCAGTTTGGGGGGGGAGGGCTACACCTTC.